What follows describes a single T cell receptor (beta chain). Its antigen remains unidentified. The record originates from a study of cytomegalovirus exposure and HLA in healthy donors. Donors came from a validation cohort of 90 to 150 subjects, distinct from the first 666-subject cohort. Profiling relied on immunoSEQ multiplex PCR, and the TCRdb table lists in-frame clones only, not all of them. Of 200,000 to 300,000 clones listed, roughly nine tenths are singletons. Study-level findings and limits: A later analysis found first-cohort TCR clusters tended to co-occur in the 95 to 150 validation repertoires. The listing of some 170 TCR beta chains classed them as cytomegalovirus-associated. Diagnosis of cytomegalovirus status made by the classifier reportedly showed high specificity and sensitivity.

V was pared by 2 bases and J by 8 bases, with 7 bases of the junction left unmatched. CDR3 size: 14 residues. Germline CDR1 reads MNHEY; CDR2 reads SMNVEV (reference sequence). The genes are TRBV27 and TRBJ1-1; 8 bases agree with TRBD1. The sequenced sample was PBMCs. This clonotype was obtained from a man younger than 35 in good health and CMV-seropositive. DNA of the CDR3: TGTGCCAGCAGTTTAACCGGGACAGGAGCCGAAGCTTTCTTT. Amino acids: CASSLTGTGAEAFF.